The present T cell receptor (beta chain) was sequenced within a study of healthy donors' naive CD4 and CD8 T cells (dated by TCRdb to the mid-2010s). Background on the whole study: Donor selection covered three age groups (20-25, 40-50 and 60-70 years) with five to seven people in each, and the resulting cohort had a mean age of almost 45 and was half female. For TCR alpha, a new primer set covering all functional IMGT alpha gene variants was designed, and the rest of the protocol matched the beta-chain workflow. Rearranged TCR alpha and beta chains from naive CD4+ and CD8+ T cells were sequenced in the study to test how TCR variation relates to lineage commitment. The peripheral blood mononuclear cells came from about 17 individuals who were healthy and unrelated. The donors were HLA-typed by sequencing at HLA-A, -B, -C, -DRB1, -DQB1 and -DPB1, using the SBTexcellerator protocol, an ABI3130xl analyzer and SBTengine software. Results the study describes overall, beyond this receptor: Possible repertoire bias arising from homeostatic proliferation of naive T cells was not directly addressed. Taken together, V genes, J genes and CDR3 charge appeared to account for around 13% of the variance in CD4/CD8 propensity, mostly acting in an additive way. Most V and J gene segments were reportedly biased between naive CD4+ and CD8+ cells, consistently across donors and independent of HLA genotype. Alpha and beta chains were sequenced in bulk and could not be paired, so combined chain effects were not evaluated. In both chains, CD4+ lineage was associated with a positively charged CDR3 and CD8+ lineage with a negatively charged CDR3.

The germline V gene sets CDR1 to SGHVS and CDR2 to FQNEAQ. Relative to germline, V is 9 bases shorter and J is 1 base shorter, with 12 bases between their ends. The CDR3 goes from the cysteine to the phenylalanine over 13 residues. Here the CDR3 DNA is all that survives: 39 bases in frame from base 1. Cells with a CD4+CD8-CD45RO-CD45RA+ profile were isolated by FACS and defined as naive CD4+ T cells, and those with a CD8+CD4-CD45RA+CD27bright profile were defined as naive CD8+ T cells. Sorting used antibodies against CD4 (RPA-T4), CD8 (SK1), CD27 (O323), CD45RA (HI100) and CD45RO (UCHL1). Instrument used: 454 GS FLX Titanium. A previously published linear amplification protocol was used to construct TCR libraries from about 500 ng of total RNA. The Roche/454 Genome Sequencer with Titanium chemistry was used for sequencing. Per the authors' processing: From 5 of the healthy donors, a total of approximately 80,000 rearranged TCR alpha transcripts were sequenced. Duplicate transcripts were removed, and each unique TCR clonotype was defined by its CDR3 junction following IMGT nomenclature. CD4 versus CD8 status was modeled on V and J genes by logistic regression in R 2.13.0, with adjustment for donor effects and Bonferroni correction for multiple testing. Clones were called with MiXCR by TCRdb after fastp trimmed the public reads at Q25, and only in-frame beta chains were retained. For every CDR3 protein sequence, its rows merge into one entry that carries the most common genes and DNA. TCRdb, not the authors, supplied the V and J calls. The sample yields 150,000 to 200,000 distinct CDR3 sequences; nearly 75% were counted once. Of the sample, 2.3% is held by the ten largest clones.

Regarding this clonotype: What this receptor recognizes is not known. No base quality information exists; no much larger clone differs at one position.

The clonotype comes from a pool of human donors in good health; the sample pools cells from several healthy donors. Input material: naive CD4+ and CD8+ T cells sorted from blood, pooled from several donors. The cell subset or site label for this specimen denotes: FACS-sorted naive CD4+ (CD45RO-CD45RA+) and naive CD8+ (CD45RA+CD27bright) T cells. The chain couples TRBV7-8 to TRBJ1-2; TRBD1 is perhaps the D gene, given 5 matching bases. The CDR3: CASRGGDNYGYTF. At the DNA level, the sequence is TGTGCCAGTCGGGGAGGGGATAACTATGGCTACACCTTC.